The present entry profiles one T cell receptor beta chain with its context. Its antigen is unknown. The sample is drawn from a study of T cell responses to AZD1222 COVID-19 vaccine. Overall study findings and caveats: Clonal diversity was possibly underestimated, and the donors were mostly white British, with more females. A reported finding is that nearly half of spike-specific TCRs target unmutated variant regions. Repertoires were collected only later (after the peak T cell response had occurred). At baseline, seropositivity was found in only a handful of AZD1222 recipients.

CDR3 length: 14 amino acids. CDR1 is SNHLY, CDR2 FYNNEI, per germline. The V end was cut by 3 bases, the J end by 0 bases, with 9 bases between. TCRdb's table, derived via immunoSEQ multiplex PCR, lists solely in-frame clones and lacks some. The table lists 120,000 to 150,000 clones, just over 90% of them singletons. The sequencing used peripheral blood, collected on day 0 of MenACWY control vaccination. The TCR was taken from an adult in good health. The chain uses TRBV2 and TRBJ2-7; D gene unclear. For the CDR3, the DNA is TGTGCCAGCAGTGAGTTCAGAAGCTCCTACGAGCAGTACTTC. Translated, it gives CASSEFRSSYEQYF.